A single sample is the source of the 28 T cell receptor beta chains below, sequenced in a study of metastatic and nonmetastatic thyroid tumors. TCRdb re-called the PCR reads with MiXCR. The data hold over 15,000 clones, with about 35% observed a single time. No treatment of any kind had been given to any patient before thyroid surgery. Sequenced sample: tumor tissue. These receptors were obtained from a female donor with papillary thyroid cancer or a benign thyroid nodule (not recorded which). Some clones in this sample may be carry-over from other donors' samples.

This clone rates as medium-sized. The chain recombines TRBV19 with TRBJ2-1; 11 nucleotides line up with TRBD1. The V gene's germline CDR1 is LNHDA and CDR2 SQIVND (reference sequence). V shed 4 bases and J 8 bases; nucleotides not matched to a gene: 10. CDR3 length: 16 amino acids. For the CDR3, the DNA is TGTGCCAGTAGTAGGACAGGGGGCAGTAGGGTCGATGAGCAGTTCTTC. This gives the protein CASSRTGGSRVDEQFF.

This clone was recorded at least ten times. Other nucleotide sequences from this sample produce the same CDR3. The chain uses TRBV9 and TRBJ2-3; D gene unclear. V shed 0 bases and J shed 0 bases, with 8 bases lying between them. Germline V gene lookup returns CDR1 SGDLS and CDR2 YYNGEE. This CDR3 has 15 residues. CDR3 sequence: CASSVDKGSTDTQYF. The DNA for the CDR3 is TGTGCCAGCAGCGTAGATAAGGGCAGCACAGATACGCAGTATTTT.

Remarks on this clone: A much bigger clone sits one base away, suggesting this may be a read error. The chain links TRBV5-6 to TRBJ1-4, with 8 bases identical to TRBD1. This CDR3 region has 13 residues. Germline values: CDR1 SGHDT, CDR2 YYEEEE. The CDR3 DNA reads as TGTGCCAGCAGCTTACAGGGGGGTGAAGAACTGTTTTTT. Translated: CASSLQGGEELFF.

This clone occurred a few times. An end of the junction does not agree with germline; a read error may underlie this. The CDR3: CASREAGAYYEQYF. Here the CDR3 DNA reads TGTGCCAGCAGGGAAGCGGGAGCCTACTACGAGCAGTACTTC. The rearrangement links TRBV6-1 to TRBJ2-7, with 8 bases that match TRBD2. The CDR3 contains 14 residues. Germline CDR1 and CDR2: MNHNS and SASEGT.

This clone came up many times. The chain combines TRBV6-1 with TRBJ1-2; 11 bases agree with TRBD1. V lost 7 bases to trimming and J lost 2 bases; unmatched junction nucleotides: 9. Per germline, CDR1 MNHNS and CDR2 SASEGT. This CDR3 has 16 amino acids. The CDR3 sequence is CASTRTGGAPNYGYTF. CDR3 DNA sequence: TGTGCCAGCACCCGGACAGGGGGCGCCCCGAACTATGGCTACACCTTC.

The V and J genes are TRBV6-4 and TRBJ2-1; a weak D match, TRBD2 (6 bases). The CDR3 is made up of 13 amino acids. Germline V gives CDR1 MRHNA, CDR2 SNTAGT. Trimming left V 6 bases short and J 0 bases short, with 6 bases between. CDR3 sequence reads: CASSGSSYNEQFF. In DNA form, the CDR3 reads TGTGCCAGCAGCGGGAGCTCCTACAATGAGCAGTTCTTC.

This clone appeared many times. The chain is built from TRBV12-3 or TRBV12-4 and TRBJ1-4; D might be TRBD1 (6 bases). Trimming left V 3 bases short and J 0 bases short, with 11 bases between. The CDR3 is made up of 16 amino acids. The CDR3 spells CASSLYRAPTNEKLFF. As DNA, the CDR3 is TGTGCCAGCAGTTTGTACAGGGCCCCAACTAATGAAAAACTGTTTTTT.

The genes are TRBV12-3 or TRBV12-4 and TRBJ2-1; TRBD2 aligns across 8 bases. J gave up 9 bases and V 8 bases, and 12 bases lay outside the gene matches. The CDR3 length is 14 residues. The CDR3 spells CASPGGGVTGEQFF. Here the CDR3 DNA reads TGTGCCAGCCCCGGGGGGGGGGTAACGGGTGAGCAGTTCTTC.

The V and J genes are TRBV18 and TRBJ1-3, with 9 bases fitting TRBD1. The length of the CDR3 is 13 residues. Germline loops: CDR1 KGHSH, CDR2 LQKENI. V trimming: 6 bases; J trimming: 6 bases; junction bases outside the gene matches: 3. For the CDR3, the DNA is TGTGCCAGCTCCGGACAGGGGCAAAACACCATATATTTT. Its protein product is CASSGQGQNTIYF. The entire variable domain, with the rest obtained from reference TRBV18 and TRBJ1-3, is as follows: NAGVMQNPRHLVRRRGQEARLRCSPMKGHSHVYWYRQLPEEGLKFMVYLQKENIIDESGMPKERFSAEFPKEGPSILRIQQVVRGDSAAYFCASSGQGQNTIYFGEGSWLTVV.

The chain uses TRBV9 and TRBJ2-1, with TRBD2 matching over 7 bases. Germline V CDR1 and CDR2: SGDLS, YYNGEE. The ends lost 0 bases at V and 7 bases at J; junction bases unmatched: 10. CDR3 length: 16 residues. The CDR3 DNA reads TGTGCCAGCAGCGTAGCTGGGGGAGGGCCAGGGAATGAGCAGTTCTTC. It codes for CASSVAGGGPGNEQFF.

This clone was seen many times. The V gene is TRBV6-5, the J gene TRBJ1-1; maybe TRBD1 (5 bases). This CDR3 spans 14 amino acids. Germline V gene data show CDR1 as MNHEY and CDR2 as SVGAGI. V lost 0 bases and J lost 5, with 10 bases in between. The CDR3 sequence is CASSYSTGGTEAFF. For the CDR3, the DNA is TGTGCCAGCAGTTACTCGACTGGGGGGACTGAAGCTTTCTTT.

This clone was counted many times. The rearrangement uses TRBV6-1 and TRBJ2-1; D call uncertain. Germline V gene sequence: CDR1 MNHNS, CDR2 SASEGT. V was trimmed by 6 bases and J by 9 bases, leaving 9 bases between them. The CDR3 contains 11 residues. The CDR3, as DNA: TGTGCCAGCAGGTTCGGCCTTGAGCAGTTCTTC. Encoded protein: CASRFGLEQFF.

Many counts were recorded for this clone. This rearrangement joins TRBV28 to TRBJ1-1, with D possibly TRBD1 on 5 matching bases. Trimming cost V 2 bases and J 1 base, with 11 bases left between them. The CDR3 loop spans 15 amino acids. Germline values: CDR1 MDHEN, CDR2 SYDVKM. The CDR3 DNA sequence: TGTGCCAGCAGTTTAGAGGGGTTATCGAACACTGAAGCTTTCTTT. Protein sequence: CASSLEGLSNTEAFF.

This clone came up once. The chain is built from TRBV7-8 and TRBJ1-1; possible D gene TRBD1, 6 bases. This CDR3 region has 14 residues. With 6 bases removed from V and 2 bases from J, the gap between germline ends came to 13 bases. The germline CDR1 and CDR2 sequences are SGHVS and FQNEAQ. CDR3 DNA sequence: TGTGCCAGCAGTCGGACAGAGTTAAACACTGAAGCTTTCTTT. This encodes CASSRTELNTEAFF.

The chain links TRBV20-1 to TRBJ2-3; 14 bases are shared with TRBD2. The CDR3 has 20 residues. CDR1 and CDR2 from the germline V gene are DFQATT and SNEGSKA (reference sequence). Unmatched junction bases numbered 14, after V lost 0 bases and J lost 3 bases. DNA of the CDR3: TGCAGTGCTAGAGATCAGTTGGGACTAGCGGGAGTAGGGAGGACAGATACGCAGTATTTT. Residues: CSARDQLGLAGVGRTDTQYF.

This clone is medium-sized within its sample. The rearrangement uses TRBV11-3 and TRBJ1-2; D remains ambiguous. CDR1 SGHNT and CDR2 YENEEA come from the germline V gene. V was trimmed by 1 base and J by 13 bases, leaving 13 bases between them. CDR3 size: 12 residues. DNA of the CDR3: TGTGCCAGCAGCTTAGGTCGGCAGGCTCTCACCTTC. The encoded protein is CASSLGRQALTF.

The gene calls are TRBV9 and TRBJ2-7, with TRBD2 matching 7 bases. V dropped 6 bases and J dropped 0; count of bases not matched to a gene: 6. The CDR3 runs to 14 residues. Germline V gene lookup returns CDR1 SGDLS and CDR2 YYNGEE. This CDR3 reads CASTVGGSSYEQYF. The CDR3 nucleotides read TGTGCCAGCACCGTGGGCGGGAGCTCCTACGAGCAGTACTTC. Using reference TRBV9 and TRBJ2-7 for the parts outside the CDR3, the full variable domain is DSGVTQTPKHLITATGQRVTLRCSPRSGDLSVYWYQQSLDQGLQFLIQYYNGEERAKGNILERFSAQQFPDLHSELNLSSLELGDSALYFCASTVGGSSYEQYFGPGTRLTVT.

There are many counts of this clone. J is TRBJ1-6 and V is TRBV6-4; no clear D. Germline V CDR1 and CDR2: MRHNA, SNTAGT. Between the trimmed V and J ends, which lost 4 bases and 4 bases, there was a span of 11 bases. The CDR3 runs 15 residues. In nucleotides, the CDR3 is TGTGCCAGCAGTGCGCAGAGTGGGTATAATTCACCCCTCCACTTT. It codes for CASSAQSGYNSPLHF.

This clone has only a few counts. The CDR3, as DNA: TGTGCCAGCAGTTTAATCGGCAGTAACTATGGCTACACCTTC. This sequence encodes CASSLIGSNYGYTF. V usage is TRBV28 and J usage is TRBJ1-2, with D uncertain. V lost 2 bases and J 1 base, leaving 8 bases between the germline ends. Germline V gene data show CDR1 as MDHEN and CDR2 as SYDVKM. The CDR3 contains 14 residues.

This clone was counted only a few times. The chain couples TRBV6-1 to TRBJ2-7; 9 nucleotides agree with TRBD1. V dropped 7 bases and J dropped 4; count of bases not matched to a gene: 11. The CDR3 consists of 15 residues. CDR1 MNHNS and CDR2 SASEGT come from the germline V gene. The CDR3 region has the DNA TGTGCCAGCATTTGGGGGGGACAGGGACTTTACGAGCAGTACTTC. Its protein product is CASIWGGQGLYEQYF.

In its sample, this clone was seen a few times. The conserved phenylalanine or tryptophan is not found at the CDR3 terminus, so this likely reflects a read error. The DNA of the CDR3 is TGTGCCAGCACCGTTACTTATGCGGGTGAGAGCCAGTACGTC. Protein product: CASTVTYAGESQYV. The V gene is TRBV28, the J gene TRBJ2-5, with a possible D match to TRBD2 (5 bases). The germline V gene encodes CDR1 MDHEN and CDR2 SYDVKM. The CDR3 contains 14 residues.

The CDR3 region has the DNA TGTGCCAGCAGCCTTACCGGGACAGGGACCGGCTACACCTTC. Translated, it gives CASSLTGTGTGYTF. The chain has TRBV3-1 and TRBJ1-2; 9 bases are a match to TRBD1. V was clipped by 4 bases and J by 8 bases; unmatched bases: 8. Germline V gene lookup returns CDR1 LGHDT and CDR2 YNNKEL (reference sequence). The CDR3 spans 14 residues.

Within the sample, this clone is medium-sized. The CDR3, as DNA: TGCAGTGCTCTAGCGGGGGAGGCCTACAATGAGCAGTTCTTC. Its translation is CSALAGEAYNEQFF. The chain joins TRBV20-1 to TRBJ2-1; 10 bases map to TRBD2. Germline CDR1 is DFQATT and CDR2 is SNEGSKA (reference sequence). This CDR3 contains 14 residues. J lost 2 bases, V lost 5 bases, and 3 bases had no gene match.

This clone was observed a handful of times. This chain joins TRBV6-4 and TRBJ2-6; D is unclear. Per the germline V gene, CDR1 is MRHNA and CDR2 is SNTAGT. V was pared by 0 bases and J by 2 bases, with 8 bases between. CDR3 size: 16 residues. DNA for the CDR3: TGTGCCAGCAGTGACTCGGGTCTGCCTGGGGCCAACGTCCTGACTTTC. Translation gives CASSDSGLPGANVLTF.

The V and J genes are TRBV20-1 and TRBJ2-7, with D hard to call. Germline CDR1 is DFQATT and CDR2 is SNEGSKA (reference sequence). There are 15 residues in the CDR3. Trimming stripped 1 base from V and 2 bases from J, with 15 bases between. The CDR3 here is CSARARYILTYEQYF. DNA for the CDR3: TGCAGTGCTAGAGCTAGGTACATCCTTACCTACGAGCAGTACTTC.

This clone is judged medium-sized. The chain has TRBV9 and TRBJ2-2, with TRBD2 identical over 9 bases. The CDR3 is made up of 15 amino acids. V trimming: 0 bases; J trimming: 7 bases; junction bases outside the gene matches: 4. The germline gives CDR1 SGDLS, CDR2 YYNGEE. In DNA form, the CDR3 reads TGTGCCAGCAGCGTAGAAGCTAGCGGGGACGGGGAGCTGTTTTTT. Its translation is CASSVEASGDGELFF. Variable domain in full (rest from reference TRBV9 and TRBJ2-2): DSGVTQTPKHLITATGQRVTLRCSPRSGDLSVYWYQQSLDQGLQFLIQYYNGEERAKGNILERFSAQQFPDLHSELNLSSLELGDSALYFCASSVEASGDGELFFGEGSRLTVL.

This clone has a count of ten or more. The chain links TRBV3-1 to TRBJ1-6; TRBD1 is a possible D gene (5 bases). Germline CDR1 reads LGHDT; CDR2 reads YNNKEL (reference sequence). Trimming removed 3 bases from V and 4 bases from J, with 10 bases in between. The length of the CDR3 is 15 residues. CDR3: CASSHDSPYNSPLHF. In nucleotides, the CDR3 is TGTGCCAGCAGCCATGACAGTCCTTATAATTCACCCCTCCACTTT.

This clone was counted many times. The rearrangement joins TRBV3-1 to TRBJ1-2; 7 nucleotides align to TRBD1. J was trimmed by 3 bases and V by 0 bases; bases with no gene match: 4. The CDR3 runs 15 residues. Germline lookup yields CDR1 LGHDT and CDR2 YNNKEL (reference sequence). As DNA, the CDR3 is TGTGCCAGCAGCCAAGATGTAGGGGGCTACTATGGCTACACCTTC. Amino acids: CASSQDVGGYYGYTF.